The next 15 T cell receptor beta chains were all read from a single sample in a study of CD8 T cells in ankylosing spondylitis. TCRdb reanalysed the 5' RACE reads using MiXCR and keeps one entry per CDR3 protein. The sample lists 200,000 to 300,000 distinct CDR3 sequences, 30% to 35% occurring once. Sequencing was done on a sample of blood, either unsorted or a sorted T cell fraction (not recorded which). These receptor sequences come from a male donor with ankylosing spondylitis or in good health (not recorded which).

The genes are TRBV3-1 and TRBJ2-1, with TRBD2 matching over 8 bases. From germline, CDR1 is LGHDT and CDR2 YNNKEL (reference sequence). J was trimmed by 0 bases and V by 11 bases; bases with no gene match: 15. The CDR3 contains 17 residues. Here the CDR3 reads CALWGLAGGISYNEQFF. The CDR3 coding sequence is TGTGCCCTCTGGGGGCTAGCGGGCGGCATCTCCTACAATGAGCAGTTCTTC.

In its sample, this clonotype was seen a few times. The rearrangement uses TRBV12-3 or TRBV12-4 and TRBJ2-1; D unresolved. This CDR3 comprises 13 residues. The V end was cut by 5 bases, the J end by 15 bases, with 20 bases between. DNA for the CDR3: TGTGCCAGCAGTCCTGACCTGGCGCCTGGGCTGTTCTTC. Protein sequence: CASSPDLAPGLFF.

Here the CDR3 DNA reads TGTGCCAGCAGCGCGGGACAGGGGGCCGATGAGCAGTTCTTC. Protein: CASSAGQGADEQFF. The rearrangement uses TRBV12-3 or TRBV12-4 and TRBJ2-1, with 12 positions matching TRBD1. The V segment lost 6 bases and the J segment 8 bases; nucleotides outside the gene matches: 5. The CDR3 is 14 residues long.

This clonotype was detected a few times. The genes are TRBV6-5 and TRBJ1-1; a weak D match, TRBD1 (5 bases). The CDR3 contains 16 residues. Germline loops: CDR1 MNHEY, CDR2 SVGAGI. V lost 2 bases to trimming and J lost 1 base, with 14 bases between them. The CDR3 nucleotides are TGTGCCAGCAGTTACGGGCCGGGACTCTCGAACACTGAAGCTTTCTTT. It specifies CASSYGPGLSNTEAFF.

The V gene is TRBV29-1, the J gene TRBJ1-1; D is perhaps TRBD1 (5 bases). Between the trimmed V and J ends, which lost 5 bases and 4 bases, there was a span of 8 bases. The CDR3 spans 11 residues. Germline-derived CDR1 and CDR2 are SQVTM and ANQGSEA. This chain's CDR3 is CSVLGTTEAFF. CDR3 nucleotides: TGCAGCGTTTTAGGGACCACTGAAGCTTTCTTT.

This chain joins TRBV12-3 or TRBV12-4 and TRBJ2-3, with D possibly being TRBD2 (5 bases). This CDR3 is 15 amino acids long. The V end was cut by 3 bases, the J end by 2 bases, with 12 bases between. The CDR3 bases are TGTGCCAGCAGTTTCGTACTAGGAGTCACAGATACGCAGTATTTT. It specifies CASSFVLGVTDTQYF.

The CDR3 spells CASSQVDWSTGELFF. CDR3 in DNA: TGTGCCAGCAGCCAAGTTGACTGGAGCACCGGGGAGCTGTTTTTT. The chain has TRBV4-2 and TRBJ2-2; D is undetermined. Trimming removed 1 base at V and 4 bases at J, with 10 bases between. The V gene's germline CDR1 is LGHNA and CDR2 YNFKEQ. This CDR3 has 15 amino acids.

The gene calls are TRBV20-1 and TRBJ1-6; TRBD1 matches 8 bases. Germline CDR1 DFQATT, CDR2 SNEGSKA (reference sequence). V lost 3 bases, J lost 8 bases, and 6 bases stayed unmatched. There are 14 residues in the CDR3. The CDR3 DNA follows: TGCAGTGCTAGGGGACAGGCTGGGGATTCACCCCTCCACTTT. Residues: CSARGQAGDSPLHF.

The CDR3 reads CASATGPSETNEKLFF. CDR3 DNA: TGCGCCAGCGCAACCGGGCCCAGCGAAACTAATGAAAAACTGTTTTTT. V usage is TRBV5-1 and J usage is TRBJ1-4; D gene uncertain. Germline V gene sequence: CDR1 SGHRS, CDR2 YFSETQ. V dropped 7 bases and J dropped 1 base, with 17 bases sitting between them. The CDR3 is 16 residues long.

The chain uses TRBV5-1 and TRBJ1-4, with D possibly TRBD1 on 5 matching bases. The CDR3 sequence is 15 residues long. The V end lost 4 bases, the J end lost 0 bases, and 10 bases lay between the germline ends. Germline V gene sequence: CDR1 SGHRS, CDR2 YFSETQ. The CDR3 sequence: CASSRGSSTNEKLFF. The CDR3 DNA reads as TGCGCCAGCAGCCGGGGGTCCTCAACTAATGAAAAACTGTTTTTT.

This clonotype has just a few counts. This rearrangement joins TRBV12-3 or TRBV12-4 to TRBJ2-7; 7 positions match TRBD1. This CDR3 has 15 amino acids. V shed 6 bases, J shed 0 bases, and the junction held 8 bases outside the gene matches. CDR3 in DNA: TGTGCCAGCAGCAGGGGACAGCCCTCCTCCTACGAGCAGTACTTC. This codes for CASSRGQPSSYEQYF.

The DNA of the CDR3 is TGCAGTGCTAGAAGGGGACACAACACCGGGGAGCTGTTTTTT. It translates to CSARRGHNTGELFF. The rearrangement uses TRBV20-1 and TRBJ2-2; tentative D call: TRBD1 (6 bases). Trimming cost V 2 bases and J 2 bases, with 9 bases left between them. The V gene's germline CDR1 is DFQATT and CDR2 SNEGSKA (reference sequence). The CDR3 is made up of 14 amino acids.

CDR3 residues: CASSLNLGQGEQYF. The CDR3 DNA reads as TGTGCCAGCAGCTTGAACTTGGGGCAAGGCGAGCAGTACTTC. This rearrangement joins TRBV5-6 to TRBJ2-7, with D maybe TRBD1 (5 bases). V lost 1 base and J lost 6, with 14 bases in between. Germline CDR1 reads SGHDT; CDR2 reads YYEEEE. The CDR3 sequence is 14 residues long.

This clonotype showed up just a few times. The chain recombines TRBV10-1 with TRBJ1-5; D not certain. The CDR3 is made up of 13 amino acids. V shed 2 bases and J shed 3 bases, with 5 bases lying between them. Germline V gives CDR1 WNHNN, CDR2 SYGVQD (reference sequence). CDR3 protein: CASSEAYNQPQHF. For the CDR3, the DNA is TGCGCCAGCAGTGAGGCCTACAATCAGCCCCAGCATTTT.

This clonotype was picked up many times. V usage is TRBV29-1 and J usage is TRBJ2-3; D possibly corresponds to TRBD2 (5 bases). The germline gives CDR1 SQVTM, CDR2 ANQGSEA. Trimming removed 5 bases at V and 1 base at J, with 10 bases between. The CDR3 extends over 13 amino acids. The chain's CDR3 is CSVMRVGTDTQYF. In DNA, the CDR3 is TGCAGCGTTATGCGGGTGGGCACAGATACGCAGTATTTT.